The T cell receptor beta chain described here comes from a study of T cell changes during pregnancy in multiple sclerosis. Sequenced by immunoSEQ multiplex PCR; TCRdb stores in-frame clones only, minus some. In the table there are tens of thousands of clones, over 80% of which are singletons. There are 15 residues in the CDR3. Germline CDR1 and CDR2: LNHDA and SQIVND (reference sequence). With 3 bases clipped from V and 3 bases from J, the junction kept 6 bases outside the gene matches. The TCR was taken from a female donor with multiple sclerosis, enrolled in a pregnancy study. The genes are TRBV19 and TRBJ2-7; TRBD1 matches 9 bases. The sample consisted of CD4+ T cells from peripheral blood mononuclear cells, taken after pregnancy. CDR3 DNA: TGTGCCAGTAGTATGCCGGGACAGGGAAGCTACGAGCAGTACTTC. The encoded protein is CASSMPGQGSYEQYF.